This is a list of T cell receptor beta chains from one sample in a study of early T cells in non-severe SARS-CoV-2 infection. TCRdb reprocessed the 5' RACE reads with MiXCR, giving one entry per CDR3 protein. This table holds around 64,000 distinct CDR3 sequences, roughly 12% found once. Here the sequenced sample was whole blood, taken at baseline. These receptors all come from an adult who was a healthcare worker with PCR-confirmed SARS-CoV-2 infection or an uninfected control (not recorded which). The CDR3 runs from the conserved cysteine through the conserved F or W. The D gene is left open where the match is weak. Rows may omit the clone size; those that give it use once, few, many or a size class.

v_call	j_call	cdr3_length	clone_size	d_call	cdr3_aa	cdr3_nt
TRBV11-3	TRBJ2-1	15	few	-	CASSFGTSPYNEQFF	TGTGCCAGCAGCTTTGGGACTTCCCCTTACAATGAGCAGTTCTTC
TRBV28	TRBJ1-2	15	many	TRBD1	CASSPGGQGVGGYTF	TGTGCCAGCAGTCCTGGGGGACAGGGAGTGGGTGGCTACACCTTC
TRBV7-2	TRBJ2-7	13	few	TRBD1	CASSSDRVYEQYF	TGTGCCAGCAGCTCCGACAGGGTCTACGAGCAGTACTTC
TRBV28	TRBJ1-2	13	-	-	CAIEPGGMGGYTF	TGTGCCATCGAACCGGGGGGGATGGGTGGCTACACCTTC
TRBV20-1	TRBJ2-7	16	-	-	CSARDLFMGREYEQYF	TGCAGTGCTAGAGATTTGTTTATGGGCAGAGAATACGAGCAGTACTTC
TRBV28	TRBJ2-6	13	-	-	CASEESGANVLTF	TGTGCCAGCGAGGAGTCTGGGGCCAACGTCCTGACTTTC
TRBV9	TRBJ1-1	15	many	-	CASSIRPDGHTEAFF	TGTGCCAGCAGCATAAGACCGGACGGACACACTGAAGCTTTCTTT
TRBV11-2	TRBJ1-1	15	few	-	CASSFPRQSVTEAFF	TGTGCCAGCAGCTTCCCCCGGCAGTCGGTTACTGAAGCTTTCTTT
TRBV11-2	TRBJ2-3	15	many	TRBD2	CASSISGVDTDTQYF	TGTGCCAGCAGCATTAGCGGGGTTGACACAGATACGCAGTATTTT
TRBV7-9	TRBJ2-1	14	few	TRBD2	CASSLSGGSDEQFF	TGTGCCAGCAGCTTGAGTGGCGGGAGTGATGAGCAGTTCTTC
TRBV6-2/TRBV6-3	TRBJ2-7	17	few	TRBD2	CASSPNLGVAGSHEQYF	TGTGCCAGCAGCCCTAACCTCGGGGTAGCGGGGTCCCACGAGCAGTACTTC
TRBV6-1	TRBJ1-2	16	few	TRBD1	CASSEATGGPYYGYTF	TGTGCCAGCAGTGAAGCGACAGGGGGCCCCTACTATGGCTACACCTTC
TRBV11-2	TRBJ2-5	18	-	TRBD1	CASSLFGTGTGAQETQYF	TGTGCCAGCAGCTTATTTGGGACCGGGACAGGGGCCCAAGAGACCCAGTACTTC
TRBV20-1	TRBJ2-1	14	-	TRBD2	CSASYSGKGDEQFF	TGCAGTGCTAGTTATAGCGGGAAGGGGGATGAGCAGTTCTTC